These 9 T cell receptor beta chains originate from one sample sequenced in a study of tumor-infiltrating lymphocytes in primary liver carcinoma. Making TCR beta cDNA involved approximately 530 ng total RNA and a constant-region primer. Libraries for TCR beta were built through three nested multiplex PCR rounds, which together made up a slightly modified ARM-PCR procedure. TRBV1-TRBV30 forward primers paired with a C-beta reverse primer were used in the first two PCR rounds, which ran 9 to 10 cycles each. TCRdb redid the calling of the multiplex PCR reads with MiXCR, one entry per CDR3 protein. In the table there are approximately 300,000 distinct CDR3 sequences, less than 75% of which are singletons. The study extracted blood RNA from unsorted whole blood and also extracted germline DNA. Sequenced material: peripheral blood. Receptors originate from a man aged 35 to 55 with primary liver carcinoma and hepatitis B virus infection.

This clonotype has a count of ten or more. This rearrangement joins TRBV4-3 to TRBJ2-3, with D possibly being TRBD1 or TRBD2 (5 bases each). The V gene lost 3 bases and the J gene lost 3 bases, with 19 bases spanning the gap. Per germline, CDR1 LGHNA and CDR2 YSLEER. The CDR3 consists of 17 residues. The chain's CDR3 is CASSQEAAGSLTDTQYF. The DNA for the CDR3 is TGCGCCAGCAGCCAGGAGGCGGCAGGGAGTTTGACAGATACGCAGTATTTT.

On this clonotype itself: A read error is possible here, since a much larger clone lies one base away. The chain combines TRBV6-1 with TRBJ1-1; 8 positions agree with TRBD1. The CDR3 is 13 amino acids. The germline gives CDR1 MNHNS, CDR2 SASEGT. The CDR3 sequence: CASSRTGNTETFF. The CDR3 DNA follows: TGTGCCAGCTCCCGGACAGGGAACACTGAAACTTTCTTT.

CDR3 DNA sequence: TGTGCCAGCAGTAAAGGCCCGGGACTTGAGCAGTTCTTC. Translated: CASSKGPGLEQFF. The chain couples TRBV6-1 to TRBJ2-1; D may be TRBD2 (6 bases). Germline V gene data show CDR1 as MNHNS and CDR2 as SASEGT. Trimming shortened V by 5 bases and J by 9 bases, and 14 bases separated the two germline ends. This CDR3 spans 13 amino acids.

Comments on this clonotype: The junction shows a germline mismatch at one end, possibly a read error. The CDR3 nucleotides read TGCGTCAGCAGCGTGCCACAGGGTGGATTCACTGAAGCTTTCTTT. Protein sequence: CVSSVPQGGFTEAFF. V gene TRBV5-1 combines with J gene TRBJ1-1, with D possibly being TRBD1 (6 bases). The germline V gene encodes CDR1 SGHRS and CDR2 YFSETQ. There are 15 residues in the CDR3.

Comments on this clonotype: The junction departs from germline at one end; a sequencing error may be responsible. The gene calls are TRBV5-6 and TRBJ2-3; D possibly uses TRBD1 or TRBD2 (5 bases each). This CDR3 is built from 16 residues. From germline, CDR1 is SGHDT and CDR2 YYEEEE. CDR3 sequence: CASSLGLAGGVDMQYF. CDR3 nucleotide sequence: TGTGCCAGCAGTTTGGGGCTAGCAGGAGGAGTAGATATGCAGTATTTT.

This clonotype was seen at least ten times. The chain recombines TRBV4-3 with TRBJ2-2; 8 bases map to TRBD2. Germline-derived CDR1 and CDR2 are LGHNA and YSLEER. This CDR3 is 15 amino acids long. Trimming removed 1 base from V and 5 bases from J; junction bases left unmatched: 3. DNA for the CDR3: TGCGCCAGCAGCCAAGCAGGCGGGAGGACCGGGGAGCTGTTTTTT. It yields the protein CASSQAGGRTGELFF.

This chain joins TRBV5-1 and TRBJ2-3; D ambiguous. This CDR3 is built from 14 residues. Trimming cost V 5 bases and J 2 bases, with 12 bases left between them. Germline V gene data show CDR1 as SGHRS and CDR2 as YFSETQ. The CDR3 protein is CASSWRLITDTQYF. The DNA of the CDR3 is TGCGCCAGCAGTTGGCGTCTAATCACAGATACGCAGTATTTT. The full variable domain, in which reference TRBV5-1 and TRBJ2-3 provide the parts outside the CDR3, is KAGVTQTPRYLIKTRGQQVTLSCSPISGHRSVSWYQQTPGQGLQFLFEYFSETQRNKGNFPGRFSGRQFSNSRSEMNVSTLELGDSALYLCASSWRLITDTQYFGPGTRLTVL.

The sample holds many counts of this clonotype. The chain couples TRBV4-1 to TRBJ1-6; 7 positions agree with TRBD1. V trimming: 1 base; J trimming: 7 bases; junction bases outside the gene matches: 7. CDR1 is MGHRA and CDR2 is YSYEKL in the germline V gene. This CDR3 contains 16 residues. CDR3 nucleotide sequence: TGCGCCAGCAGCCAAGGTCCGGGACAGTTCAATTCACCCCTCCACTTT. This codes for CASSQGPGQFNSPLHF.

This clonotype showed up many times. The chain links TRBV11-2 to TRBJ2-7; D call uncertain. Germline V CDR1 and CDR2: SGHAT, FQNNGV. Trimming cost V 3 bases and J 2 bases, with 11 bases left between them. This CDR3 contains 14 residues. The CDR3 spells CASSFQIGPYEQYF. CDR3 nucleotide sequence: TGTGCCAGCAGCTTTCAGATCGGCCCCTACGAGCAGTACTTC.